The T cell receptor beta chain described here comes from a study of T-cell reconstitution after alpha-beta-depleted transplantation in children. As it was prepared, the TCRbeta library received unique molecular identifiers. MiXCR, run by TCRdb on the PCR reads, gives a single entry per CDR3 protein. The table has a few hundred thousand distinct CDR3 sequences, around 13% seen once. From germline, CDR1 is KGHDR and CDR2 SFDVKD. The CDR3 consists of 14 residues. V was clipped by 2 bases and J by 6 bases, with 10 bases between them. The sequenced sample was PBMCs from the stem cell graft donor, obtained from the stem cell graft. The V gene is TRBV24-1, the J gene TRBJ1-5; D is uncertain. This sequence was found in a human donor who donated a stem cell graft to a child with combined immunodeficiency. The CDR3 DNA sequence: TGTGCCACCAGTGATTCTGGACCGTTTCAGCCCCAGCATTTT. Translating it yields CATSDSGPFQPQHF.